The clone carrying this T cell receptor beta chain was seen only a few times. Its antigen remains unidentified. TCRdb reanalysed the RT-PCR reads using MiXCR and keeps one entry per CDR3 protein. The data contain 590,000 or so distinct CDR3 sequences, 13% to 15% of them singletons. These data belong to a study of response to subunit inactivated influenza vaccine. V lost 2 bases and J 8 bases, leaving 10 bases between the germline ends. This CDR3 region has 13 residues. Germline lookup yields CDR1 MDHEN and CDR2 SYDVKM. Overall study findings and caveats: There was a suggestion from the authors that each seasonal influenza vaccination recruits few new T cells.

The sequence was collected from a man aged 50 or older who received an inactivated influenza vaccine. The sample in question was PBMCs from blood, obtained less than 15 days before vaccination. The chain employs TRBV28 and TRBJ2-1; D ambiguous. The CDR3 DNA follows: TGTGCCAGCAGTTTACCCTATAGGGATGAGCAGTTCTTC. Translating it yields CASSLPYRDEQFF.